Shown below are 32 T cell receptor beta chains from a single sample sequenced in a study of blood T cell repertoires in COVID-19. TCRdb's copy holds only in-frame clones and misses some; the assay was immunoSEQ multiplex PCR. Among fewer than 300,000 clones, 86% were seen once, and the ten largest hold roughly 11%. The source material was peripheral blood. All receptors come from a man aged 45 to 65 with COVID-19, enrolled during active disease.

This chain uses TRBV2 with TRBJ2-7, with 12 bases identical to TRBD2. The CDR3 contains 17 residues. The V segment lost 3 bases and the J segment 4 bases; nucleotides outside the gene matches: 10. Germline CDR1 is SNHLY and CDR2 is FYNNEI. CDR3 coding DNA: TGTGCCAGCAGTGACGGAGGGAGACTAGCGGGAGTGTACGAGCAGTACTTC. Translation gives CASSDGGRLAGVYEQYF.

The chain is built from TRBV6-6 and TRBJ2-1; 13 nucleotides line up with TRBD2. V gave up 6 bases and J gave up 8 bases; unmatched junction bases: 7. The CDR3 consists of 15 residues. Germline V CDR1 and CDR2: MNHNY, SVGAGI (reference sequence). CDR3 coding DNA: TGTGCCAGCAGACCACCGGGACTAGCGGGGTATGAGCAGTTCTTC. Protein sequence: CASRPPGLAGYEQFF.

The V and J genes are TRBV14 and TRBJ2-2, with D perhaps matching TRBD1 (6 bases). Germline CDR1 is SGHDN and CDR2 is FVKESK. This CDR3 region has 13 residues. The V end lost 1 base, the J end lost 7 bases, and 7 bases lay between the germline ends. Here the CDR3 DNA reads TGTGCCAGCAGCCAAGCAGGGGTCGGGGAGCTGTTTTTT. This codes for CASSQAGVGELFF.

This clone was recorded only once. J is TRBJ1-5 and V is TRBV6-5, with D tentatively TRBD1 (5 bases). The V end was cut by 6 bases, the J end by 1 base, with 7 bases between. This CDR3 contains 13 residues. Germline V gene lookup returns CDR1 MNHEY and CDR2 SVGAGI. CDR3 sequence (DNA): TGTGCCAGCAGGCCAGGGAGCAATCAGCCCCAGCATTTT. It encodes CASRPGSNQPQHF.

The J gene is TRBJ1-6, the V gene TRBV5-4, with 7 bases fitting TRBD1. Germline loops: CDR1 SGHNT, CDR2 YYREEE (reference sequence). The CDR3 extends over 15 amino acids. The J segment lost 10 bases and the V segment lost 0 bases, leaving 7 bases of the junction unmatched. The chain's CDR3 is CASSLGRDSGSPLHF. The CDR3 DNA is TGTGCCAGCAGCTTGGGGCGGGACAGTGGATCACCCCTCCACTTT. Filled out from reference TRBV5-4 and TRBJ1-6, the complete variable domain reads ETGVTQSPTHLIKTRGQQVTLRCSSQSGHNTVSWYQQALGQGPQFIFQYYREEENGRGNFPPRFSGLQFPNYSSELNVNALELDDSALYLCASSLGRDSGSPLHFGNGTRLTVT.

J is TRBJ2-3 and V is TRBV27; 7 bases align to TRBD1. V trimming: 3 bases; J trimming: 2 bases; junction bases outside the gene matches: 5. This CDR3 has 15 amino acids. The germline gives CDR1 MNHEY, CDR2 SMNVEV (reference sequence). The CDR3 sequence: CASSFRGSPTDTQYF. The CDR3 DNA reads as TGTGCCAGCAGTTTCAGGGGGAGCCCCACAGATACGCAGTATTTT.

Concerning this clone: Other DNA sequences in the sample encode the same CDR3. This rearrangement joins TRBV18 to TRBJ1-5; D perhaps matches TRBD1 (5 bases). V shed 3 bases and J shed 3 bases, with 9 bases lying between them. Per germline, CDR1 KGHSH and CDR2 LQKENI. The CDR3 is 14 residues long. The CDR3 protein is CASSPRRDNQPQHF. The CDR3 bases are TGTGCCAGCTCACCGCGCAGGGACAATCAGCCCCAGCATTTT.

The chain couples TRBV5-6 to TRBJ1-3, with 7 bases identical to TRBD1. The CDR3 extends over 18 amino acids. J gave up 2 bases and V 1 base, and 12 bases lay outside the gene matches. From germline, CDR1 is SGHDT and CDR2 YYEEEE. The CDR3, as DNA: TGTGCCAGCAGCTTGCGGGTAACAGGGGCCGCGGCTGGAAACACCATATATTTT. This gives the protein CASSLRVTGAAAGNTIYF.

V usage is TRBV7-9 and J usage is TRBJ1-3; D is undetermined. CDR3 length: 14 residues. The V end was cut by 5 bases, the J end by 4 bases, with 12 bases between. Looked up from germline, CDR1 is SEHNR and CDR2 is FQNEAQ (reference sequence). The DNA of the CDR3 is TGTGCCAGCAGCCCAGCCGGGTTGGGAAACACCATATATTTT. Translated: CASSPAGLGNTIYF.

This CDR3 reads CASSTGLAGAGTDTQYF. The CDR3 nucleotides read TGCGCCAGCAGCACAGGACTAGCGGGGGCGGGCACAGATACGCAGTATTTT. The chain combines TRBV5-1 with TRBJ2-3, with TRBD2 identical over 13 bases. With 4 bases clipped from V and 1 base from J, the junction kept 6 bases outside the gene matches. The CDR3 runs 17 residues. In germline, CDR1 is SGHRS, CDR2 YFSETQ.

CDR3 region: CASSQTSGGSYEQYF. For the CDR3, the DNA is TGTGCCAGCAGTCAGACTAGCGGGGGCTCCTACGAGCAGTACTTC. The gene calls are TRBV7-9 and TRBJ2-7, with TRBD2 matching 12 bases. Per the germline V gene, CDR1 is SEHNR and CDR2 is FQNEAQ (reference sequence). V lost 6 bases to trimming and J lost 0 bases; unmatched junction nucleotides: 3. This CDR3 contains 15 residues.

This clone was observed a few times. The CDR3 DNA follows: TGTGCCAGCAGCTTGGGGACAGGGGGCATGGCCTCCTACGAGCAGTACTTC. Translated, it gives CASSLGTGGMASYEQYF. The chain recombines TRBV7-3 with TRBJ2-7; 12 bases agree with TRBD1. CDR1 and CDR2 from the germline V gene are SGHTA and FQGTGA. The CDR3 covers 17 residues. Trimming removed 3 bases from V and 0 bases from J; junction bases left unmatched: 6.

The chain combines TRBV19 with TRBJ1-6; weak D call: TRBD1 (6 bases). The germline CDR1 and CDR2 sequences are LNHDA and SQIVND (reference sequence). The CDR3 has 15 residues. Trimming removed 3 bases at V and 6 bases at J, with 12 bases between. CDR3 DNA sequence: TGTGCCAGTAGTATCTCCAGGGGCCCTAATTCACCCCTCCACTTT. Translated, it gives CASSISRGPNSPLHF.

This rearrangement joins TRBV11-1 to TRBJ1-2; 8 bases are shared with TRBD1. The CDR3 runs 15 residues. Losses at the gene ends were 3 bases for V and 1 base for J; bases not matched to a gene: 4. CDR1 SGHAT and CDR2 FQDESV come from the germline V gene (reference sequence). CDR3 residues: CASSFATGVNYGYTF. CDR3 bases: TGTGCCAGCAGCTTCGCGACAGGGGTTAACTATGGCTACACCTTC. The full variable domain, completed using reference TRBV11-1 and TRBJ1-2, is EAEVAQSPRYKITEKSQAVAFWCDPISGHATLYWYRQILGQGPELLVQFQDESVVDDSQLPKDRFSAERLKGVDSTLKIQPAELGDSAMYLCASSFATGVNYGYTFGSGTRLTVV.

V gene TRBV6-5 combines with J gene TRBJ1-1, with D perhaps matching TRBD1 (5 bases). V lost 7 bases and J 1 base, leaving 10 bases between the germline ends. Germline V gene data show CDR1 as MNHEY and CDR2 as SVGAGI. The CDR3 has 13 amino acids. The DNA for the CDR3 is TGTGCCAGCAAGTTGACAGCGAACACTGAAGCTTTCTTT. As protein: CASKLTANTEAFF.

The rearrangement links TRBV6-5 to TRBJ1-2; D may be TRBD1 (6 bases). This CDR3 has 13 amino acids. From germline, CDR1 is MNHEY and CDR2 SVGAGI. V gave up 7 bases and J gave up 2 bases, with 11 bases separating them. In nucleotides, the CDR3 is TGTGCCAGCACAACAGGGTTGAACTATGGCTACACCTTC. Translation gives CASTTGLNYGYTF.

This chain joins TRBV4-1 and TRBJ1-5; TRBD1 might be the D (5 bases). Germline V gives CDR1 MGHRA, CDR2 YSYEKL. The CDR3 spans 14 residues. Trimming cost V 2 bases and J 11 bases, with 16 bases left between them. The CDR3 nucleotides are TGCGCCAGCAGCCAACTTCTGGGGGGTTCGGCCCAGCATTTT. Translating gives CASSQLLGGSAQHF.

This clone is a singleton in its sample. The chain is built from TRBV5-1 and TRBJ2-2; TRBD1 matches 7 bases. Germline V CDR1 and CDR2: SGHRS, YFSETQ. After removal of 2 bases from V and 4 bases from J, the junction contained 8 bases not matched to a gene. The CDR3 extends over 16 amino acids. The CDR3 loop reads CASSFSGTASTGELFF. Written as DNA, the CDR3 is TGCGCCAGCAGCTTCTCCGGGACAGCGAGCACCGGGGAGCTGTTTTTT.

The chain recombines TRBV5-4 with TRBJ1-2; 7 bases map to TRBD1. Germline CDR1 is SGHNT and CDR2 is YYREEE (reference sequence). This CDR3 is 14 amino acids long. V dropped 4 bases and J dropped 4; count of bases not matched to a gene: 7. CDR3 nucleotides: TGTGCCAGCAGCCAAGACAGGGTTAGCTATGGCTACACCTTC. Translation: CASSQDRVSYGYTF.

V gene TRBV6-1 combines with J gene TRBJ1-2; a weak D match, TRBD1 (6 bases). Trimming took off 3 bases at V and 8 bases at J, with 16 bases between the two ends. The CDR3 contains 14 residues. CDR1 and CDR2 from the germline V gene are MNHNS and SASEGT. The CDR3 DNA reads as TGTGCCAGCAGTGAGACGGACAGAAGGTCCGGCTACACCTTC. Translating it yields CASSETDRRSGYTF.

The chain uses TRBV6-2 or TRBV6-3 and TRBJ2-7, with 7 nucleotides matching TRBD2. V shed 2 bases, J shed 3 bases, and the junction held 13 bases outside the gene matches. This CDR3 region has 17 residues. Germline CDR1 reads MNHEY; CDR2 reads SVGEGT. CDR3: CASSYNNGLVGVYEQYF. CDR3 sequence (DNA): TGTGCCAGCAGTTACAACAACGGACTAGTCGGAGTCTACGAGCAGTACTTC.

The V call is TRBV21-1, the J call TRBJ1-3. TRBV21-1 is given as a pseudogene. This CDR3 is built from 16 residues. CDR3 region: CASSKVLTGSGNTIYF. The DNA of the CDR3 is TGTGCCAGCAGCAAAGTATTAACGGGCTCTGGAAACACCATATATTTT.

This chain connects TRBV7-9 to TRBJ2-7; no clear D. CDR3 size: 15 residues. CDR1 SEHNR and CDR2 FQNEAQ come from the germline V gene (reference sequence). With 1 base removed from V and 0 bases from J, the gap between germline ends came to 10 bases. The CDR3 loop reads CASSLGAGSSYEQYF. DNA of the CDR3: TGTGCCAGCAGCTTAGGAGCAGGAAGCTCCTACGAGCAGTACTTC.

This clone was seen once. CDR3 nucleotide sequence: TGTGCCTGGAGTGGTGACAGGGTGGGTACCTACGAGCAGTACTTC. Protein: CAWSGDRVGTYEQYF. This sequence joins TRBV30 and TRBJ2-7, with 7 nucleotides matching TRBD1. The CDR3 runs to 15 residues. CDR1 GTSNPN and CDR2 SVGIG come from the germline V gene (reference sequence). With 1 base clipped from V and 2 bases from J, the junction kept 8 bases outside the gene matches.

The chain combines TRBV14 with TRBJ2-5; 11 bases agree with TRBD1. Trimming removed 4 bases from V and 4 bases from J; junction bases left unmatched: 5. From germline, CDR1 is SGHDN and CDR2 FVKESK. This CDR3 has 15 amino acids. CDR3 bases: TGTGCCAGCAGCCTCTCCGGGACAGGGGGAGAGACCCAGTACTTC. Translated, it gives CASSLSGTGGETQYF. The variable domain in full, with the rest retrieved from reference TRBV14 and TRBJ2-5, is EAGVTQFPSHSVIEKGQTVTLRCDPISGHDNLYWYRRVMGKEIKFLLHFVKESKQDESGMPNNRFLAERTGGTYSTLKVQPAELEDSGVYFCASSLSGTGGETQYFGPGTRLLVL.

This rearrangement joins TRBV15 to TRBJ2-1; D may be TRBD1 (6 bases). Germline values: CDR1 LNHNV, CDR2 YYDKDF (reference sequence). The CDR3 loop spans 14 amino acids. Trimming removed 4 bases at V and 2 bases at J, with 9 bases between. The CDR3 coding sequence is TGTGCCACCAGCATGGACAGACCCTACAATGAGCAGTTCTTC. It is translated as CATSMDRPYNEQFF. The whole variable domain, filled in from reference TRBV15 and TRBJ2-1, reads DAMVIQNPRYQVTQFGKPVTLSCSQTLNHNVMYWYQQKSSQAPKLLFHYYDKDFNNEADTPDNFQSRRPNTSFCFLDIRSPGLGDTAMYLCATSMDRPYNEQFFGPGTRLTVL.

The chain employs TRBV21-1 and TRBJ1-5; the table's D call, TRBD1, was not checked against the DNA. TRBV21-1 is a documented pseudogene. This CDR3 region has 15 residues. CDR3 nucleotide sequence: TGTGCCAGCAGCAAATTTCCGGACAGTCAACAGCCCCAGCATTTT. Translation: CASSKFPDSQQPQHF.

The chain carries TRBV6-2 or TRBV6-3 and TRBJ2-1; D not resolved. From germline, CDR1 is MNHEY and CDR2 SVGEGT. The CDR3 is 12 amino acids. V gave up 2 bases and J gave up 6 bases, with 5 bases separating them. DNA of the CDR3: TGTGCCAGCAGTTACCCCCGCAATGAGCAGTTCTTC. Its translation is CASSYPRNEQFF.

The chain carries TRBV11-2 and TRBJ2-7; 7 positions match TRBD1. Germline CDR1 SGHAT, CDR2 FQNNGV. The CDR3 is 14 amino acids. V shed 5 bases and J 6 bases; nucleotides not matched to a gene: 10. The CDR3 DNA reads as TGTGCCAGCAGCACCCGACAGGGCGAAGGCGAGCAGTACTTC. This codes for CASSTRQGEGEQYF.

The rearrangement uses TRBV28 and TRBJ1-1, with 9 nucleotides matching TRBD1. CDR3 length: 14 amino acids. The V and J ends lost 5 bases and 4 bases, in that order; junction bases with no gene match: 5. Germline V gene lookup returns CDR1 MDHEN and CDR2 SYDVKM. CDR3 region: CASSTTGGVTEAFF. CDR3 coding DNA: TGTGCCAGCAGTACTACAGGGGGCGTCACTGAAGCTTTCTTT.

About this clone itself: Distinct nucleotide sequences in the sample also encode this CDR3. The V and J genes are TRBV2 and TRBJ2-1; 8 positions match TRBD1. Per germline, CDR1 SNHLY and CDR2 FYNNEI. V shed 4 bases, J shed 4 bases, and the junction held 0 bases outside the gene matches. This CDR3 is built from 13 residues. In DNA form, the CDR3 reads TGTGCCAGCAGTGGGACAGGGTACAATGAGCAGTTCTTC. Its protein product is CASSGTGYNEQFF.

This clone was detected only once. The chain employs TRBV6-5 and TRBJ1-6; D may be TRBD1 (6 bases). The CDR3 runs 13 residues. Trimming removed 6 bases at V and 6 bases at J, with 9 bases between. The germline CDR1 and CDR2 sequences are MNHEY and SVGAGI. The CDR3 DNA sequence: TGTGCCAGCAGCGACAGGATTAATTCACCCCTCCACTTT. It encodes CASSDRINSPLHF.